Below, 21 T cell receptor beta chains from the same sample are listed, as sequenced in a study of Graves' ophthalmopathy and Graves' hyperthyroidism. RNA transcripts provided the template for amplifying TCR beta CDR3 regions. RT-PCR was first run with HTBI primers, then multiplex PCR in a second round. TCRdb redid the calling of the multiplex PCR reads with MiXCR, one entry per CDR3 protein. The table lists 20,000 to 30,000 distinct CDR3 sequences, 48% of them singletons. The sample comprised peripheral blood. Receptors were obtained from an adult woman with stable Graves' hyperthyroidism.

Only a few counts were recorded for this clonotype. The J gene is TRBJ2-3, the V gene TRBV6-1, with TRBD2 matching 10 bases. Per the germline V gene, CDR1 is MNHNS and CDR2 is SASEGT. The CDR3 spans 16 residues. The V gene end was trimmed by 6 bases and the J gene end by 1 base; junction bases not matched to a gene: 7. CDR3 residues: CASSGVLAGGTDTQYF. CDR3 sequence (DNA): TGTGCCAGCAGCGGAGTCCTAGCGGGGGGCACAGATACGCAGTATTTT.

This clonotype is deemed medium-sized. The genes are TRBV2 and TRBJ2-3; the D is unclear. The CDR3 has 12 amino acids. Germline CDR1 is SNHLY and CDR2 is FYNNEI. Between the trimmed V and J ends, which lost 4 bases and 7 bases, there was a span of 9 bases. CDR3 protein: CASSAEYYTQYF. Written as DNA, the CDR3 is TGTGCCAGCAGTGCGGAATATTATACGCAGTATTTT.

With regard to this clonotype: At one of its ends the junction is not consistent with the germline gene, which may arise from a read error. The chain has TRBV29-1 and TRBJ2-1; 15 nucleotides match TRBD2. This CDR3 comprises 14 residues. In germline, CDR1 is SQVTM, CDR2 ANQGSEA. The CDR3: CSALGLAGGNERFF. The CDR3 region has the DNA TGCAGCGCGTTAGGACTAGCGGGAGGGAATGAGCGGTTCTTC.

Details on this clonotype: One end of the junction does not line up with germline, which may come from a read error. This chain links TRBV14 with TRBJ1-1, with unresolved D. The CDR3 spans 13 residues. Germline CDR1 and CDR2: SGHDN and FVKESK. The CDR3 loop is CASSQVGNIEAFF. DNA of the CDR3: TGTGCCAGCAGCCAGGTAGGGAACATTGAAGCTTTCTTT.

This clonotype rates as medium-sized. V is TRBV29-1 and J is TRBJ1-1; 7 nucleotides line up with TRBD1. V shed 6 bases and J 8 bases; nucleotides not matched to a gene: 9. The CDR3 has 12 amino acids. Germline CDR1 is SQVTM and CDR2 is ANQGSEA. CDR3 loop: CSVTQGGVEAFF. CDR3 DNA: TGCAGCGTCACTCAGGGGGGTGTCGAAGCTTTCTTT.

The V and J genes are TRBV19 and TRBJ2-1, with 8 bases aligning to TRBD2. The CDR3 sequence is 16 residues long. Germline CDR1 LNHDA, CDR2 SQIVND (reference sequence). V lost 6 bases, J lost 3 bases, and 10 bases stayed unmatched. The CDR3 loop reads CASSLSLAGGYNEQFF. The CDR3 DNA is TGTGCCAGTAGCCTCTCCCTAGCGGGCGGCTACAATGAGCAGTTCTTC. The entire variable domain, with the rest obtained from reference TRBV19 and TRBJ2-1, is as follows: DGGITQSPKYLFRKEGQNVTLSCEQNLNHDAMYWYRQDPGQGLRLIYYSQIVNDFQKGDIAEGYSVSREKKESFPLTVTSAQKNPTAFYLCASSLSLAGGYNEQFFGPGTRLTVL.

This chain joins TRBV4-2 and TRBJ1-1; no clear D. The CDR3 consists of 14 residues. Trimming pared 5 bases from V and 4 bases from J, leaving 14 bases between. Germline V gene lookup returns CDR1 LGHNA and CDR2 YNFKEQ. CDR3 in DNA: TGTGCCAGCAGCAGAGACCCGAGCGGCACTGAAGCTTTCTTT. Protein: CASSRDPSGTEAFF.

The chain joins TRBV6-5 to TRBJ2-3; TRBD2 agrees at 8 bases. The V segment lost 5 bases and the J segment 1 base; nucleotides outside the gene matches: 8. This CDR3 spans 16 amino acids. CDR1 and CDR2 from the germline V gene are MNHEY and SVGAGI. The CDR3 loop is CASSRPGLVGTDTQYF. The CDR3 bases are TGTGCCAGCAGTAGACCGGGACTAGTCGGCACAGATACGCAGTATTTT.

This clonotype appeared a few times. The chain employs TRBV25-1 and TRBJ2-6; 9 bases match TRBD2. V lost 6 bases, J lost 0 bases, and 6 bases stayed unmatched. CDR1 is MGHDK and CDR2 is SYGVNS in the germline V gene. CDR3 length: 17 amino acids. CDR3 loop: CASRYSGSFSGANVLTF. The CDR3 bases are TGTGCCAGCAGATATAGCGGGAGTTTCTCTGGGGCCAACGTCCTGACTTTC.

This clonotype ranks as medium-sized. The rearrangement links TRBV2 to TRBJ2-5; 7 bases align to TRBD2. The J segment lost 1 base and the V segment lost 8 bases, leaving 4 bases of the junction unmatched. The CDR3 extends over 13 amino acids. CDR1 is SNHLY and CDR2 is FYNNEI in the germline V gene. CDR3 nucleotide sequence: TGTGCCAGCCAGCGGGGCCTCCAAGAGACCCAGTACTTC. Translating gives CASQRGLQETQYF.

This clonotype appeared once. The rearrangement uses TRBV20-1 and TRBJ1-4, with 7 bases aligning to TRBD1. This CDR3 comprises 14 residues. V shed 6 bases and J 2 bases; nucleotides not matched to a gene: 6. Germline V lookup: CDR1 DFQATT, CDR2 SNEGSKA (reference sequence). The CDR3, as DNA: TGCAGTGCAAGGACAGGTGGGACTAATGAAAAACTGTTTTTT. This encodes CSARTGGTNEKLFF.

In this sample, this clonotype turned up many times. The V gene is TRBV6-1, the J gene TRBJ2-2, with TRBD2 as a possible D gene (5 bases). Germline V gives CDR1 MNHNS, CDR2 SASEGT. V shed 4 bases and J shed 4 bases, with 10 bases lying between them. The CDR3 is 14 amino acids. The CDR3 nucleotides are TGTGCCAGCAGTGTTGGACTCTCCACCGGGGAGCTGTTTTTT. Protein: CASSVGLSTGELFF.

The rearrangement links TRBV5-1 to TRBJ2-5, with D perhaps assigned TRBD1 or TRBD2 (6 bases each). Trimming took off 4 bases at V and 1 base at J, with 26 bases between the two ends. CDR3 size: 19 residues. Germline V lookup: CDR1 SGHRS, CDR2 YFSETQ. The CDR3: CASSKTTGRKEEGQETQYF. Written as DNA, the CDR3 is TGCGCCAGCAGCAAAACGACAGGTAGGAAAGAGGAGGGCCAAGAGACCCAGTACTTC.

This clonotype was detected once. The rearrangement uses TRBV4-1 and TRBJ1-1; D is uncertain. Trimming removed 1 base from V and 0 bases from J, with 6 bases in between. Germline CDR1 MGHRA, CDR2 YSYEKL. This CDR3 spans 14 amino acids. The CDR3 nucleotides are TGCGCCAGCAGCCAAGTCCCATTGAACACTGAAGCTTTCTTT. Its protein is CASSQVPLNTEAFF.

Only a few counts were recorded for this clonotype. DNA for the CDR3: TGTGCCAGCAGGGACAGACTCTATGGCTACACCTTC. It yields the protein CASRDRLYGYTF. V and J are TRBV2 and TRBJ1-2, with a possible D match to TRBD1 (6 bases). The CDR3 is made up of 12 amino acids. Germline CDR1 SNHLY, CDR2 FYNNEI. Trimming removed 6 bases from V and 4 bases from J, with 9 bases in between.

This clonotype was recorded many times. One base away lies a much larger clone, so this may be a sequencing read error. The chain couples TRBV6-6 to TRBJ1-2, with D possibly TRBD1 on 6 matching bases. CDR1 and CDR2 (germline): MNHNY, SVGAGI (reference sequence). The CDR3 runs to 14 residues. Trimming pared 2 bases from V and 8 bases from J, leaving 15 bases between. This CDR3 is CASSYLQGREGYTF. Written as DNA, the CDR3 is TGTGCCAGCAGTTACCTTCAGGGGAGGGAGGGCTACACCTTC.

This clonotype was seen many times. The rearrangement uses TRBV6-5 and TRBJ2-7; 7 bases agree with TRBD2. Trimming took 2 bases from V and 5 from J; bases not matched to a gene: 9. The V gene's germline CDR1 is MNHEY and CDR2 SVGAGI. The CDR3 has 15 amino acids. The DNA for the CDR3 is TGTGCCAGCAGTTACCTTCCCGCGGGAGAGCACGAGCAGTACTTC. Encoded protein: CASSYLPAGEHEQYF.

This chain connects TRBV3-1 to TRBJ2-3; D gene ambiguous. The last part of the DNA fits TRBJ1-5 better; the J call may be wrong. CDR3 length: 16 residues. The germline V gene has CDR1 LGHDT and CDR2 YNNKEL (reference sequence). The CDR3 sequence is CASSRDAGVSTDTQHF. The CDR3 coding sequence is TGTGCCAGCAGCCGAGATGCGGGAGTGAGCACAGATACGCAGCATTTT.

This clonotype was detected many times. The V gene is TRBV6-5, the J gene TRBJ2-4; no clear D gene. Germline lookup yields CDR1 MNHEY and CDR2 SVGAGI. The germline V and J ends were trimmed by 4 bases and 0 bases, with 10 bases remaining between them. CDR3 size: 15 residues. The CDR3 nucleotides are TGTGCCAGCAGTTTCGGCCTACTAGCCAAAAACATTCAGTACTTC. It translates to CASSFGLLAKNIQYF.

V is TRBV7-9 and J is TRBJ2-5, with D tentatively TRBD1 (6 bases). Germline values: CDR1 SEHNR, CDR2 FQNEAQ (reference sequence). The CDR3 extends over 14 amino acids. Trimming stripped 1 base from V and 1 base from J, with 7 bases between. The CDR3 DNA is TGTGCCAGCAGCTTAGGACAGGTCCAAGAGACCCAGTACTTC. Protein product: CASSLGQVQETQYF.

This clonotype was found once. V and J are TRBV2 and TRBJ2-7; 14 bases are shared with TRBD2. With 4 bases clipped from V and 2 bases from J, the junction kept 10 bases outside the gene matches. The germline CDR1 and CDR2 sequences are SNHLY and FYNNEI. The CDR3 has 18 residues. CDR3 coding DNA: TGTGCCAGCAGTGGCCTGGGACTAGCGGGAGAAGGTACCTACGAGCAGTACTTC. It translates to CASSGLGLAGEGTYEQYF.